This T cell receptor beta chain emerged from a study of CD8+ T cells in alopecia areata. Study background: Tofacitinib therapy took 6 to 18 months; 6 months off drug came after. Overall study findings and caveats: Scalp sequencing also captures normal skin's resident alphabeta T cells.

Specified treatment: oral pan-JAK inhibitor, 5-10 mg twice daily. Remarks on this clone: Its matching antigen is unknown.

cDNA reverse transcribed from extracted RNA served as the sequencing template. Sequencing used immunoSEQ multiplex PCR; TCRdb keeps in-frame clones, though not all of them. The data show 95,000 to 120,000 clones, approximately 51% seen once. The TCR comes from a human donor with alopecia areata. Material: CD4+ T cells sorted from blood, obtained at week 24, from a patient treated with tofacitinib.

The CDR3 is CASSLRDRGGYTF. In nucleotides, the CDR3 is TGTGCCAGCAGCCTAAGGGACAGGGGAGGCTACACCTTC. The chain carries TRBV5-4 and TRBJ1-2; 10 positions agree with TRBD1. The ends lost 4 bases at V and 8 bases at J; junction bases unmatched: 5. The germline gives CDR1 SGHNT, CDR2 YYREEE (reference sequence). The length of the CDR3 is 13 residues.